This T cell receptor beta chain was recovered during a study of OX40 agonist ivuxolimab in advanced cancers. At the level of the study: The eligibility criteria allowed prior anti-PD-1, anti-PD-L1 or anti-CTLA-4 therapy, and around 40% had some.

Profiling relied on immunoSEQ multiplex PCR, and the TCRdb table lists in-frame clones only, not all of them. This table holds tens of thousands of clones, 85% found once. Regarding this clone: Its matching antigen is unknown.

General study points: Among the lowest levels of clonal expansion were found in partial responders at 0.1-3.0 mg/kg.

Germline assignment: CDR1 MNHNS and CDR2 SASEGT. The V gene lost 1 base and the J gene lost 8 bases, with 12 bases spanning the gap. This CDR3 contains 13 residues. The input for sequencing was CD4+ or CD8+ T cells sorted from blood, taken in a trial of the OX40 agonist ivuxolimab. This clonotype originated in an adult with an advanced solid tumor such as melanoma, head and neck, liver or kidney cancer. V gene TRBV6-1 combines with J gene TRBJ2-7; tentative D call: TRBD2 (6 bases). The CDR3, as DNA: TGTGCCAGCAGTGAAGGGCGGGACGGCAAGCAGTACTTC. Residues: CASSEGRDGKQYF.